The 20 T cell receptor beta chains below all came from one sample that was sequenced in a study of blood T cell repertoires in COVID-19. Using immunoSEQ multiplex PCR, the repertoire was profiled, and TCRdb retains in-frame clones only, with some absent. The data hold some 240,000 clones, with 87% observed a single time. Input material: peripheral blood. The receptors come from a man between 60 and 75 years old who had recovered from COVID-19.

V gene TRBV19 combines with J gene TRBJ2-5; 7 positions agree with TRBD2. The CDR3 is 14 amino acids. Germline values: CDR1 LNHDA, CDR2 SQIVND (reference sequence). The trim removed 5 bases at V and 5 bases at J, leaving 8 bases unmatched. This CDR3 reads CASSGRGPGETQYF. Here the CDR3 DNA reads TGTGCCAGTAGTGGGAGGGGCCCAGGGGAGACCCAGTACTTC.

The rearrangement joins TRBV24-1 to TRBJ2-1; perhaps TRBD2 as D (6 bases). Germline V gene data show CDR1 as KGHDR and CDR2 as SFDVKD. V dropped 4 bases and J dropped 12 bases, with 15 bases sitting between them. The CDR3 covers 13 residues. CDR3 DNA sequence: TGTGCCACCAGTGAAGGGACTCCTTCGAGGCAGTTCTTC. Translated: CATSEGTPSRQFF.

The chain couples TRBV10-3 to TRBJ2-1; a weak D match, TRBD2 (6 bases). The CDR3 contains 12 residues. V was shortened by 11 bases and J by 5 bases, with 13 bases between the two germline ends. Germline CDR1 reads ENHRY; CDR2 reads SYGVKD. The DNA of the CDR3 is TGTGCCGCACGGGGGTCCCACAATGAGCAGTTCTTC. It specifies CAARGSHNEQFF.

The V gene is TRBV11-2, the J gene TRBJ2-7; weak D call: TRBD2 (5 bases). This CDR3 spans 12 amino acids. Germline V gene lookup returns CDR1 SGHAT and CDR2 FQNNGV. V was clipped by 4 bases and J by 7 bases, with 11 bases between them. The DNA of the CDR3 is TGTGCCAGCAGCTCCCAACCGGGGGAGCAGTACTTC. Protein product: CASSSQPGEQYF.

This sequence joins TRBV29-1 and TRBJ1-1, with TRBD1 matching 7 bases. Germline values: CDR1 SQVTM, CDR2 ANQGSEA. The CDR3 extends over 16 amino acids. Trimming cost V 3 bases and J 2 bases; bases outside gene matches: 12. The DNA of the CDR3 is TGCAGCGTTGATAATCGAGCCGACAGGGAAAACACTGAAGCTTTCTTT. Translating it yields CSVDNRADRENTEAFF.

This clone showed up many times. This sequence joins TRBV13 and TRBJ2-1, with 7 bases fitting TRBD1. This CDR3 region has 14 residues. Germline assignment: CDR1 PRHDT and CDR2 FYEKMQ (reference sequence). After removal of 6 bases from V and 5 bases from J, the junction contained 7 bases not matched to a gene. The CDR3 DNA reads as TGTGCCAGCAGGAACAGGGGTGGTCACAATGAGCAGTTCTTC. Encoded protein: CASRNRGGHNEQFF.

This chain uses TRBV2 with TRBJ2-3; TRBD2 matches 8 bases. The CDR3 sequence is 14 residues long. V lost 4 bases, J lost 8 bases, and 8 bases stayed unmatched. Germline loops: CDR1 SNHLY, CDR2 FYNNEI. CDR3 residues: CASSGPSGGGTQYF. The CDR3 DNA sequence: TGTGCCAGCAGTGGTCCCAGCGGGGGAGGTACGCAGTATTTT.

The CDR3 protein is CSVEDAGRTDTQYF. CDR3 DNA sequence: TGCAGCGTTGAAGATGCAGGGCGCACAGATACGCAGTATTTT. The V call is TRBV29-1, the J call TRBJ2-3; TRBD1 might be the D (5 bases). The ends were cut back, 0 bases at V and 1 base at J, with 8 bases in the middle. Germline CDR1 and CDR2: SQVTM and ANQGSEA. This CDR3 contains 14 residues.

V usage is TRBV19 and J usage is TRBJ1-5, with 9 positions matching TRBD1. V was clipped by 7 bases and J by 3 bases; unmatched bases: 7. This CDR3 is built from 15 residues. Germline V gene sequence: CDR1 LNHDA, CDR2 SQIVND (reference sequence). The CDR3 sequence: CASIKRQGDNQPQHF. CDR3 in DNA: TGTGCCAGTATCAAGAGACAGGGGGACAATCAGCCCCAGCATTTT.

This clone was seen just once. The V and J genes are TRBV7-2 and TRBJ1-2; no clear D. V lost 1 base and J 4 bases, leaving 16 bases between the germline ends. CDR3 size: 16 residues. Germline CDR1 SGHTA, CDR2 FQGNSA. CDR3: CASSLVPTTSGYGYTF. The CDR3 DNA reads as TGTGCCAGCAGCTTAGTCCCCACTACTTCGGGCTATGGCTACACCTTC.

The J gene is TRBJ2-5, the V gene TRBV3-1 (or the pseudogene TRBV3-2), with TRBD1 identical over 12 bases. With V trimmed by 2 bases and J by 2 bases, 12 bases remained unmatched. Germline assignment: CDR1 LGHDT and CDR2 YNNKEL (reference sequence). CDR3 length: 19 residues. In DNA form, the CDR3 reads TGTGCCAGCAGCCAATTCGGGACAGGGGGCACCCCCTGGCAAGAGACCCAGTACTTC. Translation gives CASSQFGTGGTPWQETQYF.

The chain's CDR3 is CASSFSDRNYGYTF. Written as DNA, the CDR3 is TGTGCCAGCAGCTTTTCAGATCGTAACTATGGCTACACCTTC. The rearrangement uses TRBV7-9 and TRBJ1-2, with no clear D. CDR1 and CDR2 (germline): SEHNR, FQNEAQ (reference sequence). Trimming shortened V by 3 bases and J by 1 base, and 9 bases separated the two germline ends. The CDR3 spans 14 residues.

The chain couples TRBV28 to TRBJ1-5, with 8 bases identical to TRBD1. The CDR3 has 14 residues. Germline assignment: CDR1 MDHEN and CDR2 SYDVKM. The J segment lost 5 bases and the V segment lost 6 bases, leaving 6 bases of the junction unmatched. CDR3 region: CASRLNRGDQPQHF. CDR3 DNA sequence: TGTGCCAGCAGATTGAACAGGGGGGATCAGCCCCAGCATTTT.

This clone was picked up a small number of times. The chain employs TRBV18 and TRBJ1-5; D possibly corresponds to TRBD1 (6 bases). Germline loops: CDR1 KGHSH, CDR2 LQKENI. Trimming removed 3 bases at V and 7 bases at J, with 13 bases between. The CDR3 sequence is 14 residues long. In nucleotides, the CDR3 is TGTGCCAGCTCACCGGGGGGGGCTGTGCAGCCCCAGCATTTT. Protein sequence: CASSPGGAVQPQHF.

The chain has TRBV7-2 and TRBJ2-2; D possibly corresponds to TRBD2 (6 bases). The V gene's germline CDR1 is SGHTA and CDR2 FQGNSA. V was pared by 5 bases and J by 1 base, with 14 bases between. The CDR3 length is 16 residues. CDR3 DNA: TGTGCCAGCAGCCCACAAGGAGGGCGGAACACCGGGGAGCTGTTTTTT. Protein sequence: CASSPQGGRNTGELFF.

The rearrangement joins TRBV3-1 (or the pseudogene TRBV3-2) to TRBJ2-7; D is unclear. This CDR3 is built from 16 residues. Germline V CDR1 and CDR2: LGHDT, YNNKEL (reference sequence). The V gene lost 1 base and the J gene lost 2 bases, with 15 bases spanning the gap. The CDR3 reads CASSQVTALPTYEQYF. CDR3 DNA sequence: TGTGCCAGCAGCCAAGTAACCGCTCTCCCTACCTACGAGCAGTACTTC.

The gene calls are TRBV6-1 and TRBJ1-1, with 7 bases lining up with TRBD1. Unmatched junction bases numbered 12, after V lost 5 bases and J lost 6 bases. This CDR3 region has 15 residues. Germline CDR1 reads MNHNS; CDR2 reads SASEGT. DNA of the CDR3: TGTGCCAGCAGTCACGCCGGGACAGATTACCCTGAAGCTTTCTTT. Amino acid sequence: CASSHAGTDYPEAFF.

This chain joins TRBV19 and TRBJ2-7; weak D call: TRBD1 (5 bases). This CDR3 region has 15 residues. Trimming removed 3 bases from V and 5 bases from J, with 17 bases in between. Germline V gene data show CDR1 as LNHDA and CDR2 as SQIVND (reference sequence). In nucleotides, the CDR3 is TGTGCCAGTAGTATCGCCGGCAGGGTTCTCGACGAGCAGTACTTC. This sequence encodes CASSIAGRVLDEQYF. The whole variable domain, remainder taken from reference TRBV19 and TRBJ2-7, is DGGITQSPKYLFRKEGQNVTLSCEQNLNHDAMYWYRQDPGQGLRLIYYSQIVNDFQKGDIAEGYSVSREKKESFPLTVTSAQKNPTAFYLCASSIAGRVLDEQYFGPGTRLTVT.

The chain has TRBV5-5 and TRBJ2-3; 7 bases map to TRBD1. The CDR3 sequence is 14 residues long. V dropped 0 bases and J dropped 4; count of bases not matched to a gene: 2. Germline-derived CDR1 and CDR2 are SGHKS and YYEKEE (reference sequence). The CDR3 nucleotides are TGTGCCAGCAGCTTGGTACAGGGGCCAGATACGCAGTATTTT. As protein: CASSLVQGPDTQYF.

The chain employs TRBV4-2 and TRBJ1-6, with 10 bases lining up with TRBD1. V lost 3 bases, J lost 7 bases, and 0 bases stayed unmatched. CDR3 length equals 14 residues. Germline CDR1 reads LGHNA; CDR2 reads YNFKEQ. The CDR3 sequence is CASSQTGGNSPLHF. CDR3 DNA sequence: TGTGCCAGCAGCCAGACAGGGGGCAATTCACCCCTCCACTTT.